These 21 T cell receptor beta chains came from one sample sequenced in a study of blood T cell repertoires in COVID-19. Only in-frame clones appear in the TCRdb table, and some are missing; sequencing was by immunoSEQ multiplex PCR. The sample carries fewer than 120,000 clones, approximately 79% recorded once. The sample comprised peripheral blood. The receptors were gathered from a woman older than 75 with active or convalescent COVID-19.

This chain joins TRBV10-3 and TRBJ2-3, with 9 bases aligning to TRBD2. There are 13 residues in the CDR3. J lost 1 base, V lost 10 bases, and 3 bases had no gene match. Germline loops: CDR1 ENHRY, CDR2 SYGVKD. The CDR3 here is CATQREGTDTQYF. The CDR3 nucleotides read TGTGCCACCCAGCGGGAGGGCACAGATACGCAGTATTTT.

The chain combines TRBV30 with TRBJ2-3; 14 nucleotides align to TRBD2. The CDR3 runs 16 residues. Per the germline V gene, CDR1 is GTSNPN and CDR2 is SVGIG (reference sequence). V trimming: 2 bases; J trimming: 6 bases; junction bases outside the gene matches: 7. CDR3 sequence (DNA): TGTGCCTGGAGTCCAAGGGGACTAGCGGGAGAGGATACGCAGTATTTT. This translates into CAWSPRGLAGEDTQYF.

The chain combines TRBV5-4 with TRBJ2-3; 12 bases fit TRBD2. CDR3 length: 15 residues. V was clipped by 4 bases and J by 5 bases; unmatched bases: 5. Germline V gives CDR1 SGHNT, CDR2 YYREEE (reference sequence). In nucleotides, the CDR3 is TGTGCCAGCAGCATGACTAGCGGGAGTAGAGATACGCAGTATTTT. Translating gives CASSMTSGSRDTQYF.

The gene calls are TRBV4-2 and TRBJ1-1, with D possibly matching TRBD1 (5 bases). Germline-derived CDR1 and CDR2 are LGHNA and YNFKEQ. The CDR3 is 14 residues long. V shed 4 bases and J shed 0 bases, with 9 bases lying between them. CDR3 in amino acids: CASSLDRLNTEAFF. The CDR3 region has the DNA TGTGCCAGCAGCCTCGACAGACTGAACACTGAAGCTTTCTTT.

This chain links TRBV18 with TRBJ2-1; 9 bases fit TRBD2. CDR3 length: 15 residues. J gave up 0 bases and V 8 bases, and 5 bases lay outside the gene matches. Germline V CDR1 and CDR2: KGHSH, LQKENI. The CDR3 sequence is CASTNSGSSYNEQFF. CDR3 coding DNA: TGTGCCAGCACAAATAGCGGGAGCTCCTACAATGAGCAGTTCTTC. Variable domain in full (rest from reference TRBV18 and TRBJ2-1): NAGVMQNPRHLVRRRGQEARLRCSPMKGHSHVYWYRQLPEEGLKFMVYLQKENIIDESGMPKERFSAEFPKEGPSILRIQQVVRGDSAAYFCASTNSGSSYNEQFFGPGTRLTVL.

The V and J genes are TRBV7-8 and TRBJ1-2; maybe TRBD1 (6 bases). Germline CDR1 and CDR2: SGHVS and FQNEAQ. V was cut by 1 base and J by 6 bases, with 9 bases left in between. The CDR3 spans 13 residues. The CDR3 protein is CASSLDRANGYTF. The CDR3 bases are TGTGCCAGCAGCTTAGACAGGGCGAATGGCTACACCTTC.

The V gene is TRBV2, the J gene TRBJ1-2, with D unresolved. This CDR3 has 13 amino acids. V gave up 5 bases and J gave up 4 bases, with 11 bases separating them. Germline V lookup: CDR1 SNHLY, CDR2 FYNNEI. The CDR3 DNA is TGTGCCAGCAGTCGAGGGTGGGGCTATGGCTACACCTTC. Its protein product is CASSRGWGYGYTF.

The chain carries TRBV5-1 and TRBJ2-1, with TRBD2 as a possible D gene (5 bases). The germline gives CDR1 SGHRS, CDR2 YFSETQ. This CDR3 contains 15 residues. Trimming removed 4 bases at V and 4 bases at J, with 15 bases between. The CDR3 DNA sequence: TGCGCCAGCAGCCCTACTAGTCCCTTTTACAATGAGCAGTTCTTC. Translating gives CASSPTSPFYNEQFF.

The DNA of the CDR3 is TGTGCCAGCAGCGTAGGTTCCAGGGTCGATCAGCCCCAGCATTTT. Translated: CASSVGSRVDQPQHF. The chain is built from TRBV9 and TRBJ1-5, with D possibly matching TRBD1 (5 bases). CDR3 length: 15 amino acids. In germline, CDR1 is SGDLS, CDR2 YYNGEE. Trimming pared 0 bases from V and 5 bases from J, leaving 12 bases between.

This chain connects TRBV18 to TRBJ1-5; maybe TRBD1 (5 bases). Germline CDR1 reads KGHSH; CDR2 reads LQKENI. V was shortened by 3 bases and J by 5 bases, with 8 bases between the two germline ends. The CDR3 length is 13 residues. The CDR3 sequence is CASSPGGDQPQHF. The CDR3 DNA follows: TGTGCCAGCTCACCGGGGGGGGATCAGCCCCAGCATTTT. Looking up the rest from reference TRBV18 and TRBJ1-5 gives the full variable domain: NAGVMQNPRHLVRRRGQEARLRCSPMKGHSHVYWYRQLPEEGLKFMVYLQKENIIDESGMPKERFSAEFPKEGPSILRIQQVVRGDSAAYFCASSPGGDQPQHFGDGTRLSIL.

This rearrangement joins TRBV5-1 to TRBJ2-5, with D perhaps matching TRBD1 (6 bases). V was shortened by 3 bases and J by 5 bases, with 14 bases between the two germline ends. The length of the CDR3 is 14 residues. Germline CDR1 SGHRS, CDR2 YFSETQ. This CDR3 is CASSSGHLGETQYF. The CDR3 coding sequence is TGCGCCAGCAGCTCGGGACACCTTGGCGAGACCCAGTACTTC.

This clone was seen a handful of times. The chain has TRBV4-1 and TRBJ2-1; 12 positions match TRBD2. J gave up 5 bases and V 3 bases, and 14 bases lay outside the gene matches. The germline gives CDR1 MGHRA, CDR2 YSYEKL. The CDR3 extends over 19 amino acids. CDR3 loop: CASSQVPLAGGPLDNEQFF. The CDR3 nucleotides read TGCGCCAGCAGCCAGGTCCCTCTAGCGGGAGGGCCGCTAGACAATGAGCAGTTCTTC.

This chain connects TRBV3-1 (or the pseudogene TRBV3-2) to TRBJ2-5; TRBD2 agrees at 13 bases. Germline V gene lookup returns CDR1 LGHDT and CDR2 YNNKEL (reference sequence). The junction had 11 bases not matched to a gene; V was cut back by 5 bases and J by 8 bases. CDR3 length: 16 residues. DNA for the CDR3: TGTGCCAGCAGCGAATCCGGGACTAGCGGGACAGTAACCCAGTACTTC. Residues: CASSESGTSGTVTQYF.

The CDR3 DNA is TGTGCCAGCAGAGGGGACATTTACTACGAGCAGTACTTC. Amino acid sequence: CASRGDIYYEQYF. The rearrangement joins TRBV2 to TRBJ2-7, with D possibly being TRBD1 (6 bases). The length of the CDR3 is 13 residues. Deletions cut 6 bases from V and 3 bases from J, with 12 bases between. Per the germline V gene, CDR1 is SNHLY and CDR2 is FYNNEI.

The V and J genes are TRBV5-4 and TRBJ1-2; 11 positions agree with TRBD1. Per the germline V gene, CDR1 is SGHNT and CDR2 is YYREEE (reference sequence). V dropped 2 bases and J dropped 7; count of bases not matched to a gene: 10. The CDR3 consists of 16 residues. The CDR3 DNA sequence: TGTGCCAGCAGCTTAACCGGACAGGGGGCGGTATCTGGCTACACCTTC. Protein product: CASSLTGQGAVSGYTF.

CDR3: CASSPTTETYEQYF. For the CDR3, the DNA is TGTGCCAGCAGTCCAACGACTGAAACCTACGAGCAGTACTTC. The chain employs TRBV28 and TRBJ2-7; D not resolved. Trimming took off 5 bases at V and 2 bases at J, with 13 bases between the two ends. Per germline, CDR1 MDHEN and CDR2 SYDVKM. The CDR3 runs to 14 residues.

This clone was picked up many times. The rearrangement joins TRBV5-1 to TRBJ2-3, with D possibly TRBD2 on 6 matching bases. The CDR3 has 14 residues. Germline V gene sequence: CDR1 SGHRS, CDR2 YFSETQ. V lost 0 bases and J 3 bases, leaving 8 bases between the germline ends. The CDR3 DNA sequence: TGCGCCAGCAGCTTGGGGGGACTTACAGATACGCAGTATTTT. Residues: CASSLGGLTDTQYF.

V is TRBV7-8 and J is TRBJ1-1, with TRBD1 matching 7 bases. V gave up 1 base and J gave up 5 bases; unmatched junction bases: 7. This CDR3 contains 15 residues. Germline V lookup: CDR1 SGHVS, CDR2 FQNEAQ. The CDR3 nucleotides read TGTGCCAGCAGCTTAGTTGCCAGGGGGAAAACTGAAGCTTTCTTT. This gives the protein CASSLVARGKTEAFF. Supplemented by reference TRBV7-8 and TRBJ1-1, the full variable domain reads GAGVSQSPRYKVAKRGQDVALRCDPISGHVSLFWYQQALGQGPEFLTYFQNEAQLDKSGLPSDRFFAERPEGSVSTLKIQRTQQEDSAVYLCASSLVARGKTEAFFGQGTRLTVV.

This chain joins TRBV6-5 and TRBJ2-7; D uncertain. Trimming shortened V by 5 bases and J by 4 bases, and 12 bases separated the two germline ends. Germline V gene sequence: CDR1 MNHEY, CDR2 SVGAGI. The CDR3 loop spans 13 amino acids. The CDR3 loop is CASSRLQMYEQYF. The DNA for the CDR3 is TGTGCCAGCAGTCGCCTACAGATGTACGAGCAGTACTTC.

This clone was observed once. The genes are TRBV5-1 and TRBJ2-7; 9 nucleotides line up with TRBD2. The CDR3 is 15 amino acids. With V trimmed by 0 bases and J by 1 base, 2 bases remained unmatched. The germline CDR1 and CDR2 sequences are SGHRS and YFSETQ. DNA for the CDR3: TGCGCCAGCAGCTTGGCCCTAGCGGGGTCCTACGAGCAGTACTTC. Protein: CASSLALAGSYEQYF.

This chain joins TRBV28 and TRBJ2-3; 13 bases agree with TRBD2. Germline lookup yields CDR1 MDHEN and CDR2 SYDVKM. The CDR3 consists of 14 residues. The V segment lost 6 bases and the J segment 4 bases; nucleotides outside the gene matches: 1. The CDR3 is CASRLAGGPDTQYF. In nucleotides, the CDR3 is TGTGCCAGCAGACTAGCGGGAGGGCCAGATACGCAGTATTTT. Full variable domain (missing parts from reference TRBV28 and TRBJ2-3): DVKVTQSSRYLVKRTGEKVFLECVQDMDHENMFWYRQDPGLGLRLIYFSYDVKMKEKGDIPEGYSVSREKKERFSLILESASTNQTSMYLCASRLAGGPDTQYFGPGTRLTVL.